This T cell receptor (beta chain) was identified in a study of neurological immune-mediated disorders. Overall study results and limits: The multiple sclerosis repertoire cluster showed no association with any clinical or MRI feature. The authors stated that larger cohorts are needed. The absence of any CDR3 amino acid sequence shared by expanded clones across subjects suggests that repertoires were private in all groups. Multiple sclerosis was found to have the least TCR clonal expansion, below healthy controls, and HTLV-1-associated myelopathy the most.

CDR1 and CDR2 from the germline V gene are SGHRS and YFSETQ. The CDR3 has 13 amino acids. Trimming cost V 0 bases and J 9 bases, with 7 bases left between them. 5'RACE generated cDNA with 10-nucleotide random UMIs. TCRdb re-analysed the 5' RACE reads in MiXCR, keeping a single row per CDR3 protein. Seen here are about 74,000 distinct CDR3 sequences, around 5.2% observed once, and the top ten hold 7.4%. In its sample, this clonotype was seen a few times. Its specificity is unknown. The receptor was derived from a man in his late teens or twenties with multiple sclerosis. The V gene is TRBV5-1, the J gene TRBJ1-6; D may be TRBD1 (6 bases). Sequenced material: PBMCs. CDR3 sequence: CASSLGGGSPLHF. The CDR3 region has the DNA TGCGCCAGCAGCTTGGGAGGGGGTTCACCCCTCCACTTT.